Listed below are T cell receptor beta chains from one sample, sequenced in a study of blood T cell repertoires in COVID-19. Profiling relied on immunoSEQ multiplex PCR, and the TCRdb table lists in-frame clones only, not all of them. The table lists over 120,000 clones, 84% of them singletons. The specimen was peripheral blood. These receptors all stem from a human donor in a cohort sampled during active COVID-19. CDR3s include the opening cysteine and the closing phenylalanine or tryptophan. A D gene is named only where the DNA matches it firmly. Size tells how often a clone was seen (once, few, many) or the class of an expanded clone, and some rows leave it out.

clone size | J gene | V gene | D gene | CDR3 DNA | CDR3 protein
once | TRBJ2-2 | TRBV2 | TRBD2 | TGTGCCAGCAGTGAACTAGCGGGGTTCACCGGGGAGCTGTTTTTT | CASSELAGFTGELFF
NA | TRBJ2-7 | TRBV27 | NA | TGTGCCAGCAGTTATACGGGGGTTGGCGCCGAGCAGTACTTC | CASSYTGVGAEQYF
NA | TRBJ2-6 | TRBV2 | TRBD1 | TGTGCCAGCAGTGGAGGGACAGCTATTAGCTCTGGGGCCAACGTCCTGACTTTC | CASSGGTAISSGANVLTF
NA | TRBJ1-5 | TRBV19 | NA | TGTGCCAGTAAAACCAGGGGAGGCAATCAGCCCCAGCATTTT | CASKTRGGNQPQHF
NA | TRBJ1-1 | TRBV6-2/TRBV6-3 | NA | TGTGCCAGCAGTTACTCGGCAGGGGTGAACACTGAAGCTTTCTTT | CASSYSAGVNTEAFF
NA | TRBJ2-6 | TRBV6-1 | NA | TGTGCCAGCAGTGACCCGGGTAGATCCTCTGGGGCCAACGTCCTGACTTTC | CASSDPGRSSGANVLTF
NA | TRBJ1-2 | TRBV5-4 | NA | TGTGCCAGCAGCCCGCCCGGAGACAGGCACTATGGCTACACCTTC | CASSPPGDRHYGYTF
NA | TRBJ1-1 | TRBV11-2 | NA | TGTGCCAGCAGCCGGAACAGGGAATCTGAAGCTTTCTTT | CASSRNRESEAFF
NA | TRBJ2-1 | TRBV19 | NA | TGTGCCAGTAGTACCCTAGGAGCCTACAATGAGCAGTTCTTC | CASSTLGAYNEQFF
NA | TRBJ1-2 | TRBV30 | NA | TGTGCCTGGAGTGTCACGGGGGGCCACTATGGCTACACCTTC | CAWSVTGGHYGYTF
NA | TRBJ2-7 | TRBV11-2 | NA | TGTGCCAGCAGCTTGAAGACAGGCAACTCCTACGAGCAGTACTTC | CASSLKTGNSYEQYF
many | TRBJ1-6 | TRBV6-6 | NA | TGTGCCAGCAGTTACTCCTTGTCTTCACCCCTCCACTTT | CASSYSLSSPLHF
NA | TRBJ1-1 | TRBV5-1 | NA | TGCGCCAGCAGCTCGGACGGACAGAACACTGAAGCTTTCTTT | CASSSDGQNTEAFF
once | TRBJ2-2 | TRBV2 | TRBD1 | TGTGCCAGCAGGCGGGGACAGGGGGCCGGGGAGCTGTTTTTT | CASRRGQGAGELFF
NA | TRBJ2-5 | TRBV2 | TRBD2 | TGTGCCAGCAACGGTGGCGGGAGACTGGTTGAGACCCAGTACTTC | CASNGGGRLVETQYF
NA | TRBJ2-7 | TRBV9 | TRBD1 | TGTGCCAGCAGCGAAAACCGGGACAGATCCTACGAGCAGTACTTC | CASSENRDRSYEQYF
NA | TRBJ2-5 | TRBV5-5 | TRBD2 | TGTGCCAGCAGTCCCGGGACTAGGTCCGAGACCCAGTACTTC | CASSPGTRSETQYF
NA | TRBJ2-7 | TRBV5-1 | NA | TGCGCCAGCAGCTTCACGGATACAGGGAACCAGCAGTACTTC | CASSFTDTGNQQYF
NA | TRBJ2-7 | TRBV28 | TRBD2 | TGTGCCAGCAGTTTCCCGGGGGGCCGCGGGGGGCGCCCCTACGAGCAGTACTTC | CASSFPGGRGGRPYEQYF
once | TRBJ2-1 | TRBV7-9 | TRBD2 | TGTGCCAGCAGCCCACGGGGTATTAGCGGGAGCTACAATGAGCAGTTCTTC | CASSPRGISGSYNEQFF
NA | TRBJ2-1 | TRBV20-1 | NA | TGCAGTGCTAGAGATAGAAATGAGCAGTTCTTC | CSARDRNEQFF
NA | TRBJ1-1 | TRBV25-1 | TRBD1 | TGTGCCAGCGGACGACAGGGCGTGAACACTGAAGCTTTCTTT | CASGRQGVNTEAFF
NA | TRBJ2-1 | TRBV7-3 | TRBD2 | TGTGCCAGCAGCTTAGGACTAGCGGGGGGTTTGGATGAGCAGTTCTTC | CASSLGLAGGLDEQFF
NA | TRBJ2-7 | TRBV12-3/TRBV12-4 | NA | TGTGCCGGTGGGACACGTGTGGGCGAGCAGTACTTC | CAGGTRVGEQYF
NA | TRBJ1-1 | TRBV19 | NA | TGTGCCAGTAGTTCCTTACAGATGAACACTGAAGCTTTCTTT | CASSSLQMNTEAFF
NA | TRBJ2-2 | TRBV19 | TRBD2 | TGTGCCAGTAGCACTAGCGTCAACACCGGGGAGCTGTTTTTT | CASSTSVNTGELFF
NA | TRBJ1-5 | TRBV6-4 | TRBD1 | TGTGCCAGTAAGTGCCGGGACAGGGTTACTCAGCCCCAGCATTTT | CASKCRDRVTQPQHF
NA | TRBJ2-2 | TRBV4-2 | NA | TGTGCCAGCAGCCCCAGGGGCGGCCGATCCAACACCGGGGAGCTGTTTTTT | CASSPRGGRSNTGELFF
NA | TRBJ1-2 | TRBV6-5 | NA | TGTGCCAGCAGGTCGGGGGAGAGCTATGGCTACACCTTC | CASRSGESYGYTF
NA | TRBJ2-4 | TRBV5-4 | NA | TGTGCCAGCAGCTCCAGGCAGGGGGCCAAAAACATTCAGTACTTC | CASSSRQGAKNIQYF
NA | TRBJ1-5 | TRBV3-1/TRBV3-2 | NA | TGTGCCAGCAGCCAGGGCGGGGGGCTCAGGCAGCCCCAGCATTTT | CASSQGGGLRQPQHF
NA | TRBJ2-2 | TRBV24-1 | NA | TGTGCCACCAGTGACAACACAGGCCGGAACACCGGGGAGCTGTTTTTT | CATSDNTGRNTGELFF
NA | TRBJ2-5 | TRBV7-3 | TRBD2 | TGTGCCAGCAGCTTAACCAGCGGGGCTGGTCTCGGAGAGACCCAGTACTTC | CASSLTSGAGLGETQYF
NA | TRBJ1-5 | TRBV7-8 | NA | TGTGCCAGCAGCTTAGTCGTTAGCAATCAGCCCCAGCATTTT | CASSLVVSNQPQHF
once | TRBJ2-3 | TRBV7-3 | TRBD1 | TGTGCCAGCAGCTCCGGACAGGGGAGAGATACGCAGTATTTT | CASSSGQGRDTQYF